These 23 T cell receptor beta chains were all obtained from the same sample, sequenced in a study of persistence of HIV-infected CD4 T cells. Nonspecific anti-CD3/anti-CD28 bead stimulation represents the broad CD4+ T cell repertoire. Responding CD4+ T cells were sorted by upregulation of both CD40 ligand and CD69. For these TCRs, the target antigens are not known. The immunoSEQ assay was version 4, run in survey mode. The data were produced by immunoSEQ multiplex PCR, yet TCRdb's version contains in-frame clones alone and is incomplete. The sample records over 35,000 clones, around 92% being singletons. The source was CD4+ T cells sorted from PBMCs after approximately 19-hour stimulation, collected from a patient who received antiretroviral therapy. The receptors were sampled from an adult man with HIV who was CMV-seropositive.

The rearrangement links TRBV27 to TRBJ1-5, with D tentatively TRBD1 (6 bases). Germline V gene lookup returns CDR1 MNHEY and CDR2 SMNVEV (reference sequence). This CDR3 has 15 amino acids. Trimming pared 6 bases from V and 0 bases from J, leaving 12 bases between. The CDR3 spells CASRRDTPSNQPQHF. CDR3 coding DNA: TGTGCCAGCAGGCGGGACACCCCTAGCAATCAGCCCCAGCATTTT.

The chain is built from TRBV6-5 and TRBJ1-1; D call uncertain. Germline assignment: CDR1 MNHEY and CDR2 SVGAGI. Trimming took 7 bases from V and 4 from J, leaving 16 bases between them. The CDR3 loop spans 14 amino acids. The CDR3 sequence: CASITLNSGTEAFF. CDR3 DNA sequence: TGTGCCAGCATCACCCTCAACTCGGGCACTGAAGCTTTCTTT.

The rearrangement links TRBV4-1 to TRBJ1-4; weak D call: TRBD1 (5 bases). The V end lost 5 bases, the J end lost 3 bases, and 13 bases lay between the germline ends. Germline CDR1 and CDR2: MGHRA and YSYEKL. This CDR3 comprises 15 residues. CDR3 coding DNA: TGCGCCAGCAGCATCCAGGGTAGCTCTAATGAAAAACTGTTTTTT. This encodes CASSIQGSSNEKLFF.

V usage is TRBV19 and J usage is TRBJ1-4; 8 nucleotides line up with TRBD1. The CDR3 contains 11 residues. The germline gives CDR1 LNHDA, CDR2 SQIVND (reference sequence). Trimming at V came to 6 bases and at J to 11 bases, leaving 2 bases not matched to a gene. The CDR3 DNA reads as TGTGCCAGTAGGGACAGGGACAAACTGTTTTTT. This encodes CASRDRDKLFF.

In this sample, this clone turned up once. The chain has TRBV19 and TRBJ1-1; perhaps TRBD1 as D (5 bases). The V end was cut by 7 bases, the J end by 3 bases, with 12 bases between. This CDR3 is 13 amino acids long. Germline V gene sequence: CDR1 LNHDA, CDR2 SQIVND (reference sequence). CDR3 amino acids: CASTQGRDTEAFF. The DNA of the CDR3 is TGTGCCAGTACCCAGGGACGGGACACTGAAGCTTTCTTT. Full variable domain (remainder filled in from reference TRBV19 and TRBJ1-1): DGGITQSPKYLFRKEGQNVTLSCEQNLNHDAMYWYRQDPGQGLRLIYYSQIVNDFQKGDIAEGYSVSREKKESFPLTVTSAQKNPTAFYLCASTQGRDTEAFFGQGTRLTVV.

The CDR3 nucleotides read TGTGCCAGTAGTCCTGACAGGGGCGGCAATCAGCCCCAGCATTTT. This encodes CASSPDRGGNQPQHF. The chain has TRBV19 and TRBJ1-5, with 8 nucleotides matching TRBD1. Germline lookup yields CDR1 LNHDA and CDR2 SQIVND (reference sequence). The CDR3 consists of 15 residues. After removal of 5 bases from V and 2 bases from J, the junction contained 5 bases not matched to a gene. Together with reference TRBV19 and TRBJ1-5, the CDR3 gives the full variable domain: DGGITQSPKYLFRKEGQNVTLSCEQNLNHDAMYWYRQDPGQGLRLIYYSQIVNDFQKGDIAEGYSVSREKKESFPLTVTSAQKNPTAFYLCASSPDRGGNQPQHFGDGTRLSIL.

J is TRBJ2-1 and V is TRBV10-3; TRBD1 agrees at 11 bases. Germline assignment: CDR1 ENHRY and CDR2 SYGVKD. CDR3 length: 15 amino acids. The ends lost 4 bases at V and 4 bases at J; junction bases unmatched: 3. CDR3 nucleotide sequence: TGTGCCATCAGTGTGGGACAGGGGGGATACAATGAGCAGTTCTTC. It is translated as CAISVGQGGYNEQFF.

V is TRBV5-1 and J is TRBJ1-3, with 10 bases fitting TRBD1. The CDR3 is 14 amino acids. The junction had 8 bases not matched to a gene; V was cut back by 6 bases and J by 8 bases. Germline loops: CDR1 SGHRS, CDR2 YFSETQ. The CDR3 sequence is CASTRQGAGDTIYF. CDR3 DNA sequence: TGCGCCAGCACCCGACAGGGGGCAGGGGACACCATATATTTT. The entire variable domain, with the rest obtained from reference TRBV5-1 and TRBJ1-3, is as follows: KAGVTQTPRYLIKTRGQQVTLSCSPISGHRSVSWYQQTPGQGLQFLFEYFSETQRNKGNFPGRFSGRQFSNSRSEMNVSTLELGDSALYLCASTRQGAGDTIYFGEGSWLTVV.

This clone was detected only once. This chain joins TRBV7-8 and TRBJ1-6; D ambiguous. This CDR3 is built from 14 residues. Trimming took off 1 base at V and 7 bases at J, with 8 bases between the two ends. Germline V gives CDR1 SGHVS, CDR2 FQNEAQ. CDR3 sequence reads: CASSLVAQNSPLHF. CDR3 nucleotide sequence: TGTGCCAGCAGCTTAGTCGCCCAAAATTCACCCCTCCACTTT.

This chain links TRBV9 with TRBJ2-2, with D possibly matching TRBD2 (7 bases). V was cut by 6 bases and J by 6 bases, with 15 bases left in between. The CDR3 runs 14 residues. CDR1 and CDR2 from the germline V gene are SGDLS and YYNGEE. CDR3 nucleotide sequence: TGTGCCAGCACCAGAGGGGGGGACCCCGGGGAGCTGTTTTTT. It specifies CASTRGGDPGELFF.

The chain has TRBV2 and TRBJ2-1; TRBD1 matches 8 bases. CDR3 length: 13 amino acids. The ends lost 7 bases at V and 5 bases at J; junction bases unmatched: 4. Germline values: CDR1 SNHLY, CDR2 FYNNEI. CDR3 coding DNA: TGTGCCAGCATCCCGGACAGGGACAATGAGCAGTTCTTC. Translation: CASIPDRDNEQFF.

This clone came up a few times. This same CDR3 is encoded by further DNA sequences in the sample. This chain connects TRBV2 to TRBJ1-1; TRBD1 matches 7 bases. The CDR3 loop spans 13 amino acids. Trimming cost V 6 bases and J 1 base; bases outside gene matches: 2. Germline lookup yields CDR1 SNHLY and CDR2 FYNNEI. The chain's CDR3 is CASRYRGNTEAFF. The CDR3 DNA is TGTGCCAGCAGATACAGGGGGAACACTGAAGCTTTCTTT.

The V gene is TRBV29-1, the J gene TRBJ1-1, with 10 bases fitting TRBD1. CDR3 length: 13 residues. Looked up from germline, CDR1 is SQVTM and CDR2 is ANQGSEA. V shed 7 bases and J 5 bases; nucleotides not matched to a gene: 7. The CDR3 protein is CSADWTGGTEAFF. CDR3 DNA: TGCAGCGCAGACTGGACAGGGGGGACTGAAGCTTTCTTT.

The chain employs TRBV20-1 and TRBJ2-5; D is unclear. V gave up 3 bases and J gave up 5 bases, with 7 bases separating them. Germline CDR1 DFQATT, CDR2 SNEGSKA (reference sequence). The CDR3 has 11 amino acids. The CDR3 nucleotides read TGCAGTGCTAGGGACCGGGAGACCCAGTACTTC. It specifies CSARDRETQYF.

The V call is TRBV29-1, the J call TRBJ1-1, with 11 bases fitting TRBD1. In germline, CDR1 is SQVTM, CDR2 ANQGSEA. The J segment lost 3 bases and the V segment lost 7 bases, leaving 1 base of the junction unmatched. The CDR3 covers 12 residues. The CDR3 nucleotides are TGCAGCGGGACAGGGGGCTACACTGAAGCTTTCTTT. Translation: CSGTGGYTEAFF.

The J gene is TRBJ2-1, the V gene TRBV6-5, with a weak D call TRBD2 (5 bases). Germline assignment: CDR1 MNHEY and CDR2 SVGAGI. The CDR3 is 14 residues long. With 8 bases removed from V and 0 bases from J, the gap between germline ends came to 11 bases. The CDR3 sequence is CASRWESSYNEQFF. The CDR3 bases are TGTGCCAGCCGCTGGGAGAGCTCCTACAATGAGCAGTTCTTC.

This chain connects TRBV19 to TRBJ1-2; 7 nucleotides line up with TRBD1. CDR3 length: 15 residues. V trimming: 5 bases; J trimming: 7 bases; junction bases outside the gene matches: 13. CDR1 and CDR2 from the germline V gene are LNHDA and SQIVND (reference sequence). CDR3 sequence reads: CASSVTGNDLGGYTF. The CDR3 DNA reads as TGTGCCAGTAGTGTGACAGGGAATGATCTAGGTGGCTACACCTTC.

The chain's CDR3 is CASSYPQLTGEKLFF. CDR3 DNA sequence: TGTGCCAGCAGTTACCCCCAACTTACGGGTGAAAAACTGTTTTTT. The rearrangement joins TRBV6-6 to TRBJ1-4; no firm D call. The ends were cut back, 2 bases at V and 7 bases at J, with 14 bases in the middle. This CDR3 contains 15 residues. Germline CDR1 reads MNHNY; CDR2 reads SVGAGI (reference sequence).

The chain joins TRBV28 to TRBJ2-2, with no clear D. Trimming removed 3 bases from V and 4 bases from J, with 3 bases in between. Germline V gene sequence: CDR1 MDHEN, CDR2 SYDVKM. This CDR3 comprises 12 residues. The chain's CDR3 is CASSFPTGELFF. In nucleotides, the CDR3 is TGTGCCAGCAGTTTCCCCACCGGGGAGCTGTTTTTT.

This clone occurred a few times. The rearrangement links TRBV10-2 to TRBJ1-6; D uncertain. CDR1 is WSHSY, CDR2 SAAADI, per germline. Trimming took 6 bases from V and 5 from J, leaving 8 bases between them. The length of the CDR3 is 13 residues. DNA for the CDR3: TGCGCCAGCAGAGCGGACCATAATTCACCCCTCCACTTT. It encodes CASRADHNSPLHF.

This sequence joins TRBV5-1 and TRBJ2-7; D assignment may be TRBD1 or TRBD2 (5 bases each). With 4 bases removed from V and 3 bases from J, the gap between germline ends came to 11 bases. Germline assignment: CDR1 SGHRS and CDR2 YFSETQ. CDR3 length: 13 amino acids. The CDR3 nucleotides read TGCGCCAGCAGCGGGGGACCCGACTACGAGCAGTACTTC. Residues: CASSGGPDYEQYF. The full variable domain, its missing parts supplied by reference TRBV5-1 and TRBJ2-7, is KAGVTQTPRYLIKTRGQQVTLSCSPISGHRSVSWYQQTPGQGLQFLFEYFSETQRNKGNFPGRFSGRQFSNSRSEMNVSTLELGDSALYLCASSGGPDYEQYFGPGTRLTVT.

The chain combines TRBV28 with TRBJ1-1, with a possible D match to TRBD1 (5 bases). The CDR3 loop spans 14 amino acids. Trimming took off 6 bases at V and 0 bases at J, with 11 bases between the two ends. Germline assignment: CDR1 MDHEN and CDR2 SYDVKM. This CDR3 reads CASSGGTMNTEAFF. The CDR3 nucleotides are TGTGCCAGCAGCGGGGGTACTATGAACACTGAAGCTTTCTTT. Drawing the rest from reference TRBV28 and TRBJ1-1, the complete variable domain is DVKVTQSSRYLVKRTGEKVFLECVQDMDHENMFWYRQDPGLGLRLIYFSYDVKMKEKGDIPEGYSVSREKKERFSLILESASTNQTSMYLCASSGGTMNTEAFFGQGTRLTVV.

The chain uses TRBV5-5 and TRBJ1-6, with D hard to call. CDR1 SGHKS and CDR2 YYEKEE come from the germline V gene (reference sequence). V lost 1 base, J lost 7 bases, and 15 bases lay in between. This CDR3 contains 16 residues. The CDR3 nucleotides read TGTGCCAGCAGCTTGCCCTGGCAGGCGAACAATTCACCCCTCCACTTT. Encoded protein: CASSLPWQANNSPLHF. Full variable domain (missing parts from reference TRBV5-5 and TRBJ1-6): DAGVTQSPTHLIKTRGQQVTLRCSPISGHKSVSWYQQVLGQGPQFIFQYYEKEERGRGNFPDRFSARQFPNYSSELNVNALLLGDSALYLCASSLPWQANNSPLHFGNGTRLTVT.